The entry below describes one T cell receptor beta chain. Its antigen is not identified. These data belong to a study of cytomegalovirus exposure and HLA in healthy donors. For the study at large: Unique TCR beta sequences numbering 95 million to 130 million came from 150 million to 200 million T cells in an earlier analysis. Study outcomes and limitations: Information on immune exposure was restricted to one variable (CMV serostatus). Most subjects had HLA-A and HLA-B alleles reportedly predicted accurately by TCR beta sequences. Association of a missense DCLRE1C variant with TCR beta V- and J-gene trimming was reported in a later analysis.

From germline, CDR1 is SGDLS and CDR2 YYNGEE. The CDR3 sequence is 17 residues long. V shed 0 bases, J shed 4 bases, and the junction held 10 bases outside the gene matches. PCR was performed using 60 Vbeta and 13 Jbeta primers. Produced via immunoSEQ multiplex PCR; TCRdb's table is partial and in-frame only. This repertoire shows under 250,000 clones, 78% found once; its top ten account for 3.8%. The sample consisted of PBMCs. The chain is built from TRBV9 and TRBJ2-1, with 7 bases matching TRBD2. This receptor was obtained from a male donor in good health and CMV-seronegative. The CDR3 loop reads CASSVETGGSGYNEQFF. In nucleotides, the CDR3 is TGTGCCAGCAGCGTAGAAACCGGCGGGAGTGGGTACAATGAGCAGTTCTTC.